One and the same sample provided the 27 T cell receptor beta chains below, sequenced in a study of technical replicates of blood from several donors. Clones were read by immunoSEQ multiplex PCR, and TCRdb kept only the in-frame ones, dropping some. The sample lists about 59,000 clones, about 93% occurring once. Sequencing input: PBMCs. The receptors derive from a human donor in good health. Some clones in this sample may be carry-over from other donors' samples.

The rearrangement joins TRBV5-4 to TRBJ2-7, with 10 nucleotides matching TRBD2. CDR1 is SGHNT, CDR2 YYREEE, per germline (reference sequence). The junction had 5 bases not matched to a gene; V was cut back by 0 bases and J by 5 bases. The CDR3 has 15 amino acids. The CDR3 DNA reads as TGTGCCAGCAGCTTGGCTGGGACTAGCGTAGACGAGCAGTACTTC. This sequence encodes CASSLAGTSVDEQYF.

The J gene is TRBJ2-3, the V gene TRBV30, with D possibly matching TRBD2 (5 bases). The V gene's germline CDR1 is GTSNPN and CDR2 SVGIG (reference sequence). Trimming pared 4 bases from V and 2 bases from J, leaving 10 bases between. The CDR3 sequence is 13 residues long. The CDR3 coding sequence is TGTGCCTGGAATAGGAGGACCACAGATACGCAGTATTTT. This encodes CAWNRRTTDTQYF. The full variable domain, rest sourced from reference TRBV30 and TRBJ2-3, is SQTIHQWPATLVQPVGSPLSLECTVEGTSNPNLYWYRQAAGRGLQLLFYSVGIGQISSEVPQNLSASRPQDRQFILSSKKLLLSDSGFYLCAWNRRTTDTQYFGPGTRLTVL.

This clone has only a few counts. The chain employs TRBV7-9 and TRBJ2-7; tentatively, D is TRBD1 (5 bases). CDR3 length equals 13 residues. CDR1 and CDR2 (germline): SEHNR, FQNEAQ (reference sequence). The V gene lost 1 base and the J gene lost 3 bases, with 7 bases spanning the gap. The CDR3 is CASSLGRGYEQYF. CDR3 bases: TGTGCCAGCAGCTTAGGTAGGGGCTACGAGCAGTACTTC.

The chain employs TRBV6-5 and TRBJ1-2; D unresolved. The V gene lost 6 bases and the J gene lost 0 bases, with 14 bases spanning the gap. This CDR3 region has 15 residues. Per germline, CDR1 MNHEY and CDR2 SVGAGI. In DNA form, the CDR3 reads TGTGCCAGCAGAGCAGGTCAGCCTACTAACTATGGCTACACCTTC. Its protein is CASRAGQPTNYGYTF.

The rearrangement links TRBV13 to TRBJ1-5; no reliable D call. The CDR3 covers 12 residues. Germline CDR1 reads PRHDT; CDR2 reads FYEKMQ (reference sequence). V lost 4 bases and J lost 2, with 3 bases in between. The CDR3 nucleotides are TGTGCCAGCAGCTCTCGCAATCAGCCCCAGCATTTT. Translation: CASSSRNQPQHF.

The V gene is TRBV5-8, the J gene TRBJ2-3; 12 bases align to TRBD2. V lost 2 bases to trimming and J lost 3 bases; unmatched junction nucleotides: 7. CDR3 length: 17 amino acids. CDR1 SGHTS and CDR2 YDEGEE come from the germline V gene. CDR3 amino acids: CASSFILAGGRTDTQYF. CDR3 nucleotide sequence: TGTGCCAGCAGCTTTATCCTAGCGGGGGGGCGGACAGATACGCAGTATTTT.

This sequence joins TRBV10-3 and TRBJ2-5; 7 nucleotides align to TRBD2. The germline V gene has CDR1 ENHRY and CDR2 SYGVKD. The CDR3 is 16 residues long. After removal of 2 bases from V and 5 bases from J, the junction contained 11 bases not matched to a gene. The CDR3 bases are TGTGCCATCAGTGAGGGGCGGCGGCAGGGAGGGGAGACCCAGTACTTC. This gives the protein CAISEGRRQGGETQYF.

The V and J genes are TRBV4-1 and TRBJ2-3; 10 bases are shared with TRBD2. The V segment lost 3 bases and the J segment 2 bases; nucleotides outside the gene matches: 8. This CDR3 spans 17 amino acids. From germline, CDR1 is MGHRA and CDR2 YSYEKL. The CDR3 DNA sequence: TGCGCCAGCAGCCATGCCCAGACTAGCGGGTTCACAGATACGCAGTATTTT. This sequence encodes CASSHAQTSGFTDTQYF.

V and J are TRBV5-1 and TRBJ2-1; D is uncertain. Germline CDR1 reads SGHRS; CDR2 reads YFSETQ. The CDR3 covers 15 residues. Trimming pared 1 base from V and 0 bases from J, leaving 8 bases between. The CDR3 DNA reads as TGCGCCAGCAGCTTGAACCCGGGCTCCTACAATGAGCAGTTCTTC. Its translation: CASSLNPGSYNEQFF.

The chain recombines TRBV6-5 with TRBJ2-5; D may be TRBD1 (6 bases). This CDR3 spans 12 amino acids. The ends were cut back, 7 bases at V and 2 bases at J, with 8 bases in the middle. CDR1 is MNHEY and CDR2 is SVGAGI in the germline V gene. The CDR3 protein is CASIGQQETQYF. The CDR3 coding sequence is TGTGCCAGCATAGGACAGCAAGAGACCCAGTACTTC.

The genes are TRBV30 and TRBJ1-2; perhaps TRBD1 as D (5 bases). The CDR3 has 13 residues. V lost 7 bases and J 6 bases, leaving 18 bases between the germline ends. The germline gives CDR1 GTSNPN, CDR2 SVGIG (reference sequence). The CDR3 sequence: CALTRGRQNGYTF. The CDR3 DNA reads as TGTGCCTTAACCCGGGGGAGACAGAATGGCTACACCTTC.

This clone counts as large. The rearrangement links TRBV5-1 to TRBJ2-5; 8 nucleotides match TRBD1. CDR1 SGHRS and CDR2 YFSETQ come from the germline V gene. Germline trimming cut 4 bases from V and 4 bases from J; bases unmatched to any gene: 3. The CDR3 has 13 residues. As DNA, the CDR3 is TGCGCCAGCAGCGCGGACAGGGTAGAGACCCAGTACTTC. It codes for CASSADRVETQYF.

The CDR3 spells CASSPDRGIDTQYF. The CDR3 DNA is TGTGCCAGTAGTCCGGACAGGGGGATAGATACGCAGTATTTT. The V and J genes are TRBV19 and TRBJ2-3; TRBD1 matches at 10 bases. CDR1 is LNHDA, CDR2 SQIVND, per germline (reference sequence). J lost 5 bases, V lost 5 bases, and 4 bases had no gene match. CDR3 length: 14 amino acids.

The chain uses TRBV30 and TRBJ2-1, with 8 bases that match TRBD2. J lost 8 bases, V lost 2 bases, and 14 bases had no gene match. Germline V gene sequence: CDR1 GTSNPN, CDR2 SVGIG (reference sequence). This CDR3 contains 16 residues. The CDR3: CAWSPFGTSWGDEQFF. The CDR3 DNA reads as TGTGCCTGGAGTCCCTTCGGGACTAGTTGGGGCGATGAGCAGTTCTTC.

This sequence joins TRBV11-2 and TRBJ2-7, with 9 bases that match TRBD1. CDR1 is SGHAT and CDR2 is FQNNGV in the germline V gene. Unmatched junction bases numbered 0, after V lost 4 bases and J lost 5 bases. This CDR3 region has 12 residues. CDR3 sequence (DNA): TGTGCCAGCAGCTGGGACAGGGACGAGCAGTACTTC. Amino acids: CASSWDRDEQYF.

This clone was observed a single time. This chain links TRBV21-1 with TRBJ2-5; the table assigns TRBD1, which was not confirmed against the DNA. TRBV21-1 is designated a pseudogene. The CDR3 has 14 residues. The CDR3 bases are TGTGCCAGCACCAGACACCCCCGAAGGGAGACCCAGTACTTC. Amino acids: CASTRHPRRETQYF.

This chain joins TRBV27 and TRBJ2-2; TRBD1 matches 8 bases. This CDR3 is 15 amino acids long. V lost 5 bases, J lost 5 bases, and 7 bases stayed unmatched. CDR1 and CDR2 from the germline V gene are MNHEY and SMNVEV (reference sequence). CDR3 amino acids: CASSPRTGKTGELFF. DNA of the CDR3: TGTGCCAGCAGTCCCCGGACAGGGAAAACCGGGGAGCTGTTTTTT.

V is TRBV7-8 and J is TRBJ2-1, with D possibly TRBD2 on 6 matching bases. CDR1 SGHVS and CDR2 FQNEAQ come from the germline V gene. The V gene lost 5 bases and the J gene lost 5 bases, with 19 bases spanning the gap. The CDR3 has 16 residues. CDR3 protein: CASSRGSREWDNEQFF. Here the CDR3 DNA reads TGTGCCAGCAGCCGAGGCTCGCGGGAATGGGACAATGAGCAGTTCTTC.

This chain connects TRBV6-5 to TRBJ1-5; no reliable D call. Germline CDR1 MNHEY, CDR2 SVGAGI. This CDR3 spans 12 amino acids. Trimming pared 5 bases from V and 6 bases from J, leaving 8 bases between. The DNA for the CDR3 is TGTGCCAGCAGTCCCCCCGGTCAGCCCCAGCATTTT. This codes for CASSPPGQPQHF.

The sample holds one count of this clone. The chain couples TRBV7-8 to TRBJ1-2; the D is unclear. Per the germline V gene, CDR1 is SGHVS and CDR2 is FQNEAQ. The CDR3 totals 14 residues. Trimming took 5 bases from V and 3 from J, leaving 13 bases between them. In DNA, the CDR3 is TGTGCCAGCAGCGCGTCGCCGGGTGACTATGGCTACACCTTC. It yields the protein CASSASPGDYGYTF.

CDR3 DNA: TGTGCCTGGAGTACGGGTCACTCTGGAAACACCATATATTTT. It translates to CAWSTGHSGNTIYF. The V and J genes are TRBV30 and TRBJ1-3; D is uncertain. Trimming cost V 2 bases and J 0 bases, with 8 bases left between them. Per germline, CDR1 GTSNPN and CDR2 SVGIG (reference sequence). The CDR3 runs to 14 residues. Looking up the rest from reference TRBV30 and TRBJ1-3 gives the full variable domain: SQTIHQWPATLVQPVGSPLSLECTVEGTSNPNLYWYRQAAGRGLQLLFYSVGIGQISSEVPQNLSASRPQDRQFILSSKKLLLSDSGFYLCAWSTGHSGNTIYFGEGSWLTVV.

The CDR3 sequence is CASSPLGGGREQYF. In nucleotides, the CDR3 is TGTGCCAGCAGTCCCCTGGGGGGAGGGCGCGAGCAGTACTTC. The chain combines TRBV27 with TRBJ2-7; 7 positions agree with TRBD2. The CDR3 sequence is 14 residues long. Losses at the gene ends were 5 bases for V and 6 bases for J; bases not matched to a gene: 10. Looked up from germline, CDR1 is MNHEY and CDR2 is SMNVEV (reference sequence).

The rearrangement uses TRBV2 and TRBJ1-2; D unresolved. Germline CDR1 is SNHLY and CDR2 is FYNNEI. This CDR3 contains 13 residues. V shed 9 bases and J shed 0 bases, with 11 bases lying between them. CDR3 sequence reads: CASHTVANYGYTF. The CDR3, as DNA: TGTGCCAGTCATACCGTAGCTAACTATGGCTACACCTTC. Combining the CDR3 with reference TRBV2 and TRBJ1-2 gives the whole variable domain EPEVTQTPSHQVTQMGQEVILRCVPISNHLYFYWYRQILGQKVEFLVSFYNNEISEKSEIFDDQFSVERPDGSNFTLKIRSTKLEDSAMYFCASHTVANYGYTFGSGTRLTVV.

The chain carries TRBV11-2 and TRBJ1-1; D unresolved. The CDR3 sequence is 13 residues long. From germline, CDR1 is SGHAT and CDR2 FQNNGV. With 2 bases removed from V and 5 bases from J, the gap between germline ends came to 9 bases. The CDR3 DNA is TGTGCCAGCAGCTTATCCGCGGGGACTGAAGCTTTCTTT. This gives the protein CASSLSAGTEAFF.

The chain carries TRBV19 and TRBJ2-4, with no clear D. The CDR3 consists of 13 residues. Per germline, CDR1 LNHDA and CDR2 SQIVND (reference sequence). Trimming removed 2 bases from V and 12 bases from J, with 14 bases in between. CDR3 bases: TGTGCCAGTAGTATACCCCGGCTAGTCCCTCAGTACTTC. It is translated as CASSIPRLVPQYF.

This chain joins TRBV27 and TRBJ2-1; D ambiguous. The V and J ends lost 4 bases and 0 bases respectively, with 10 bases between them. The CDR3 is 15 residues long. Germline V gene lookup returns CDR1 MNHEY and CDR2 SMNVEV (reference sequence). CDR3 sequence reads: CASSSPLSSYNEQFF. Written as DNA, the CDR3 is TGTGCCAGCAGTTCCCCACTTAGCTCCTACAATGAGCAGTTCTTC.

The chain has TRBV9 and TRBJ2-2; a weak D match, TRBD1 (6 bases). The CDR3 is 13 amino acids. Trimming removed 6 bases from V and 7 bases from J, with 13 bases in between. Germline assignment: CDR1 SGDLS and CDR2 YYNGEE. Here the CDR3 DNA reads TGTGCCAGCACCTTACGACAGGACGGGGAGCTGTTTTTT. Translation gives CASTLRQDGELFF.